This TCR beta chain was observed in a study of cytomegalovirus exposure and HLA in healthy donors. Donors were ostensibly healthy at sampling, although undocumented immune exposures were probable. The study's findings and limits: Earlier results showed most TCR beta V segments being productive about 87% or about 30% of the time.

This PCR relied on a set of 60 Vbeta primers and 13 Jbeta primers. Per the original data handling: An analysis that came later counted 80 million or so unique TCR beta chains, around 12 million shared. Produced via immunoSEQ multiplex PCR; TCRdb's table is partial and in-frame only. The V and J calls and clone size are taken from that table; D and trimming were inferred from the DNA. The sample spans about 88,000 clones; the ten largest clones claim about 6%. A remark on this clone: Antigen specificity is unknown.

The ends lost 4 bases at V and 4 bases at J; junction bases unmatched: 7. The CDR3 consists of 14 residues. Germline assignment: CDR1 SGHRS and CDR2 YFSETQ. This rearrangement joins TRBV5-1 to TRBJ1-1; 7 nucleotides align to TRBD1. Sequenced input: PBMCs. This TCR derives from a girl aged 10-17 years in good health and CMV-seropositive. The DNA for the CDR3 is TGCGCCAGCAGCCACGGTGACAGGGTCACTGAAGCTTTCTTT. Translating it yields CASSHGDRVTEAFF.